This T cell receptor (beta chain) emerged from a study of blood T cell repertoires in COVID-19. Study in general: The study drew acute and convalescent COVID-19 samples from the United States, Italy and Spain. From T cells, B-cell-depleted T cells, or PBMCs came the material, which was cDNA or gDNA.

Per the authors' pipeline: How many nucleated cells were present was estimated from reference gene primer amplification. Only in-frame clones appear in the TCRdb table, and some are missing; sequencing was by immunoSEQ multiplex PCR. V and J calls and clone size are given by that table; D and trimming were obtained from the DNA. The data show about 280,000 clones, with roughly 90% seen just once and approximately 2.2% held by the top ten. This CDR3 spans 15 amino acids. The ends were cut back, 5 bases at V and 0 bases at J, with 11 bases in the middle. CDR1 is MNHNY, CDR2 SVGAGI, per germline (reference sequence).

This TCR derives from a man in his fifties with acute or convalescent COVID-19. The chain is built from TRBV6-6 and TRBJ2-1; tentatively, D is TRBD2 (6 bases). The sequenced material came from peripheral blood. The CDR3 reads CASSPDGGSYNEQFF. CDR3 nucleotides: TGTGCCAGCAGTCCCGACGGGGGCTCCTACAATGAGCAGTTCTTC.